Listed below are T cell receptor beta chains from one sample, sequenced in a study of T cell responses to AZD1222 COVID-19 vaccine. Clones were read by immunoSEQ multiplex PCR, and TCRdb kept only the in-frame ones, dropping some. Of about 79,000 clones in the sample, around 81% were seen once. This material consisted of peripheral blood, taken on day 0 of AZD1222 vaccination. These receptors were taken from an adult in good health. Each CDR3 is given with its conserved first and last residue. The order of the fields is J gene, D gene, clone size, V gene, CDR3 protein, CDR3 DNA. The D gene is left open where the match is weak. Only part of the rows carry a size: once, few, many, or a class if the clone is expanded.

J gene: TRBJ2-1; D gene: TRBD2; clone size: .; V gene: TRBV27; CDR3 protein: CASSNPGLAINEQFF; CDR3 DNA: TGTGCCAGCAGTAATCCGGGACTAGCGATCAATGAGCAGTTCTTC
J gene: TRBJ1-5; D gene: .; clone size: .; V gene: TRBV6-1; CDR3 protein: CASSEYSGRRGNQPQHF; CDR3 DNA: TGTGCCAGCAGTGAATATTCGGGTAGACGGGGAAATCAGCCCCAGCATTTT
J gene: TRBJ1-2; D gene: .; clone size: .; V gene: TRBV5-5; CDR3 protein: CASSLEVNSGGYTF; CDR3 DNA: TGTGCCAGCAGCTTGGAAGTCAACTCGGGAGGCTACACCTTC
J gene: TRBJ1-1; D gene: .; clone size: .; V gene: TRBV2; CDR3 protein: CASREGPMNTEAFF; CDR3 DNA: TGTGCCAGCAGGGAAGGACCTATGAACACTGAAGCTTTCTTT
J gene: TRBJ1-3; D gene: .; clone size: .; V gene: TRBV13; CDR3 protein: CASSLAPQGNTIYF; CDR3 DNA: TGTGCCAGCAGCTTAGCCCCTCAGGGCAACACCATATATTTT
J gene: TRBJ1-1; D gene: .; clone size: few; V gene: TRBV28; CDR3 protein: CASMEGVRTEAFF; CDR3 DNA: TGTGCCAGTATGGAGGGGGTAAGGACTGAAGCTTTCTTT
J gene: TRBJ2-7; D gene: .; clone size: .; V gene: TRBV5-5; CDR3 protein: CASSLGGTNTYEQYF; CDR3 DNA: TGTGCCAGCAGCTTGGGCGGGACAAACACCTACGAGCAGTACTTC
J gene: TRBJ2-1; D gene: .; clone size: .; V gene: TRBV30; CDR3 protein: CAWSVSEEMNEQFF; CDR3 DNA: TGTGCCTGGAGTGTGTCAGAAGAAATGAATGAGCAGTTCTTC
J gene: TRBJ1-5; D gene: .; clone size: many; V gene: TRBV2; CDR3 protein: CASSEIQQNQPQHF; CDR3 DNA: TGTGCCAGCAGTGAAATACAGCAGAATCAGCCCCAGCATTTT
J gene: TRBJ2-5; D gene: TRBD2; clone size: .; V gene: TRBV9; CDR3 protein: CASRGGLGTQETQYF; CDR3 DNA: TGTGCCAGCCGGGGGGGCCTCGGGACCCAAGAGACCCAGTACTTC
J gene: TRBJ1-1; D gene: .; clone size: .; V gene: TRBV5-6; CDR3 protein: CASSLNHEAFF; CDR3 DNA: TGTGCCAGCAGTCTTAACCATGAAGCTTTCTTT
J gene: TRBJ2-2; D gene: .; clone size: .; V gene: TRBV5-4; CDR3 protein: CASSLSGELFF; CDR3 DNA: TGTGCCAGCAGCTTGTCGGGGGAGCTGTTTTTT
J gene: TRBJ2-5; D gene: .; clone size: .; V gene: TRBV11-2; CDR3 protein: CASSETWVPGETQYF; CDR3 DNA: TGTGCCAGCAGCGAAACATGGGTTCCGGGAGAGACCCAGTACTTC
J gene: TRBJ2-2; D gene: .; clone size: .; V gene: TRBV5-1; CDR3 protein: CASSPSAGPTGELFF; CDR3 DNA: TGCGCCAGCAGCCCCTCAGCAGGACCCACCGGGGAGCTGTTTTTT
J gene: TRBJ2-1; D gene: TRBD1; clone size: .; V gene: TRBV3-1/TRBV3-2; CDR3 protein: CASSSDRVFEQFF; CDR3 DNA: TGTGCCAGCAGCTCGGACAGGGTTTTTGAGCAGTTCTTC
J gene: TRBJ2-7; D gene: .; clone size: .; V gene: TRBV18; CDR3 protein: CASSPRGTEQYF; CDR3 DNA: TGTGCCAGCTCACCAAGAGGGACCGAGCAGTACTTC
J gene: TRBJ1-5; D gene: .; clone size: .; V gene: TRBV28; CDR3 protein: CASSFIGANQPQHF; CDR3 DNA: TGTGCCAGCAGTTTTATCGGGGCTAATCAGCCCCAGCATTTT
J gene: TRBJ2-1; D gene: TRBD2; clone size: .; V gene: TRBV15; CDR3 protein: CATSSGTSGGNEQFF; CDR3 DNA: TGTGCCACCAGCAGTGGGACTAGCGGGGGGAATGAGCAGTTCTTC
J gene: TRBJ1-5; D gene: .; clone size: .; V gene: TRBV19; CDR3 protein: CASSPSHDQPQHF; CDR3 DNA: TGTGCCAGTAGTCCAAGCCACGATCAGCCCCAGCATTTT
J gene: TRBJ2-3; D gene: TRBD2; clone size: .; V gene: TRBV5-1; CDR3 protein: CASSILAGDTDTQYF; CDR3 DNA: TGCGCCAGCAGCATACTAGCGGGTGACACAGATACGCAGTATTTT
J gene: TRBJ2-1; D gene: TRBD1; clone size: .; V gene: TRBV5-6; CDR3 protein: CASSPPAGRGYNEQFF; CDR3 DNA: TGTGCCAGCAGTCCTCCCGCTGGCAGGGGGTACAATGAGCAGTTCTTC
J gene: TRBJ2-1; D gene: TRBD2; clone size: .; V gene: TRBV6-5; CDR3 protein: CASSSIRLARRDEQFF; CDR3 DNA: TGTGCCAGCAGTTCCATCCGACTAGCGCGGAGGGATGAGCAGTTCTTC
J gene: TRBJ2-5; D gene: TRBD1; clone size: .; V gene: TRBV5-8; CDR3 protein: CASSAPGQGQETQYF; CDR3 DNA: TGTGCCAGCAGCGCCCCGGGACAGGGTCAAGAGACCCAGTACTTC
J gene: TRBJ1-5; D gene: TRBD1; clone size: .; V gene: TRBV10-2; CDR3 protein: CASSEAGGFGNQPQHF; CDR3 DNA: TGCGCCAGCAGTGAGGCAGGGGGTTTTGGCAATCAGCCCCAGCATTTT
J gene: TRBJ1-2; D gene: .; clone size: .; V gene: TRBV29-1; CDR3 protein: CSVVSEEGYTF; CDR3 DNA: TGCAGCGTTGTGTCAGAGGAAGGCTACACCTTC
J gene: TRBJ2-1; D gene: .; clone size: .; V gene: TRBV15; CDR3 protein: CATSTDKSWNEQFF; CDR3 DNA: TGTGCCACCAGCACGGACAAAAGTTGGAATGAGCAGTTCTTC
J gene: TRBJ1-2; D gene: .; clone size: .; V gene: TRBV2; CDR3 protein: CASISDIHNYGYTF; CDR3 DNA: TGTGCCAGCATATCGGACATCCATAACTATGGCTACACCTTC
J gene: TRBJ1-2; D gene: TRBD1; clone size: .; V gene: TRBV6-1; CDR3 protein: CASSEVRTGRNGVYGYTF; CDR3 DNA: TGTGCCAGCAGTGAAGTTAGGACAGGGCGAAATGGGGTATATGGCTACACCTTC
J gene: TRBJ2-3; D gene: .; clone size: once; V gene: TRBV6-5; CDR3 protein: CASSYDPAPDTQYF; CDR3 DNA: TGTGCCAGCAGTTACGACCCCGCTCCAGATACGCAGTATTTT
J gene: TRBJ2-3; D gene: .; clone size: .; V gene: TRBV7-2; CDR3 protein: CASSLGRREGQYF; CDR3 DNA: TGTGCCAGCAGCTTAGGCAGGCGAGAGGGGCAGTATTTT
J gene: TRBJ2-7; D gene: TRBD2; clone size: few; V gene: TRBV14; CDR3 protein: CASSQERLAGPSEQYF; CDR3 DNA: TGTGCCAGCAGCCAAGAAAGACTAGCGGGTCCGTCCGAGCAGTACTTC
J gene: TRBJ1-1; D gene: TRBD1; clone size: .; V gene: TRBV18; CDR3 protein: CASSPQGVNTEAFF; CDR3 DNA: TGTGCCAGCTCACCGCAGGGGGTAAACACTGAAGCTTTCTTT
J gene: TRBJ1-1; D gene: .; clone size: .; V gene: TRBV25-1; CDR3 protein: CASSEGRAAFF; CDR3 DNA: TGTGCCAGCAGTGAGGGCAGGGCCGCTTTCTTT
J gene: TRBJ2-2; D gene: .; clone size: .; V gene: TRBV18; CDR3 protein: CASSPPSAGIGELFF; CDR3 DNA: TGTGCCAGCTCACCACCCTCGGCAGGAATCGGGGAGCTGTTTTTT
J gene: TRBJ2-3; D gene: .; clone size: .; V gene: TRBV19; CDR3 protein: CASSTSTDTQYF; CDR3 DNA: TGTGCCAGTAGTACTAGCACAGATACGCAGTATTTT
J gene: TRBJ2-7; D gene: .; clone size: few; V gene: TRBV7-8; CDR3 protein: CASSLARTAYEQYF; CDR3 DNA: TGTGCCAGCAGCTTAGCGCGAACAGCCTACGAGCAGTACTTC
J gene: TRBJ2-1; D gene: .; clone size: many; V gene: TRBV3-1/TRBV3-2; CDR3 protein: CASSQDGLARTYNEQFF; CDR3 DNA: TGTGCCAGCAGCCAAGATGGGCTAGCGAGGACCTACAATGAGCAGTTCTTC
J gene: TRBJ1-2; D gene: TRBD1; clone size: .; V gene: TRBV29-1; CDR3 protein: CSAGTAQNYGYTF; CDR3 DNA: TGCAGCGCCGGGACAGCACAGAACTATGGCTACACCTTC
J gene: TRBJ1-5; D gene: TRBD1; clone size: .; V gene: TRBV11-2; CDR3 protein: CASSLDWTGSNQPQHF; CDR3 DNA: TGTGCCAGCAGCTTAGATTGGACAGGGAGCAATCAGCCCCAGCATTTT
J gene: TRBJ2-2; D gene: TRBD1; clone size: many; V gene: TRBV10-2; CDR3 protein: CASFRDREDTGELFF; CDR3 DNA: TGCGCCAGCTTCCGGGACAGGGAGGACACCGGGGAGCTGTTTTTT
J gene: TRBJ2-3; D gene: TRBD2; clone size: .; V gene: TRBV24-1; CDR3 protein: CATSDLAGGFTDTQYF; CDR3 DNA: TGTGCCACCAGTGATCTAGCGGGGGGCTTCACAGATACGCAGTATTTT
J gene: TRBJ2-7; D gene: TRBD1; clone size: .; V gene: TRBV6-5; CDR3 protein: CASRPGQGYSYEQYF; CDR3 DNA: TGTGCCAGCAGGCCGGGACAGGGATACTCCTACGAGCAGTACTTC
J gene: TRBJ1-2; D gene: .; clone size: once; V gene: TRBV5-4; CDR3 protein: CASSLDGGYGYTF; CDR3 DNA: TGTGCCAGCAGCTTGGACGGGGGCTATGGCTACACCTTC
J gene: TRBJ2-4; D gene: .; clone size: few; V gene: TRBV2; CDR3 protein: CASSDRGETIQYF; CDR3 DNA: TGTGCCAGCAGTGATCGCGGGGAGACCATTCAGTACTTC
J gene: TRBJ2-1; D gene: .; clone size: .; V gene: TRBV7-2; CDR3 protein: CASSFAGPRGEQFF; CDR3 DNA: TGTGCCAGCAGCTTCGCCGGGCCCCGAGGGGAGCAGTTCTTC
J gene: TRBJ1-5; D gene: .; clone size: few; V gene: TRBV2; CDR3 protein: CASSMGTEYSNQPQHF; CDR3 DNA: TGTGCCAGCAGCATGGGAACAGAGTATAGCAATCAGCCCCAGCATTTT
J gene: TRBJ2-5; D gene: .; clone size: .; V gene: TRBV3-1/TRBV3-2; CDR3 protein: CATRTRGGGETQYF; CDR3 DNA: TGTGCCACCCGAACAAGAGGGGGGGGAGAGACCCAGTACTTC
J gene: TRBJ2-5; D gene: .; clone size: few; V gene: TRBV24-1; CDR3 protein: CATSDGGQETQYF; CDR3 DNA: TGTGCCACCAGTGATGGAGGACAAGAGACCCAGTACTTC
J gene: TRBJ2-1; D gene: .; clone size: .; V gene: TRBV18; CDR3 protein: CASSPRTSSYNEQFF; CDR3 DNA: TGTGCCAGCTCACCCCGAACCTCTTCCTACAATGAGCAGTTCTTC
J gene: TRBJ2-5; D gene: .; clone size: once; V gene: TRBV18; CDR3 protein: CASSPQLPGLLYQETQYF; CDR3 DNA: TGTGCCAGCTCACCACAACTACCGGGACTCTTGTACCAAGAGACCCAGTACTTC
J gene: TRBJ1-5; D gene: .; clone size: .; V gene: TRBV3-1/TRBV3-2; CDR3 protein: CASSQDLVQPQHF; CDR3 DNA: TGTGCCAGCAGCCAAGATCTTGTGCAGCCCCAGCATTTT
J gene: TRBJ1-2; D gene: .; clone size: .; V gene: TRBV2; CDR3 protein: CASSVDSNYGYTF; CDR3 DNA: TGTGCCAGCAGTGTGGACAGTAACTATGGCTACACCTTC
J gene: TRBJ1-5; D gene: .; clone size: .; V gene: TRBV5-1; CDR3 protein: CASSPGANQPQHF; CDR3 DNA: TGCGCCAGCAGCCCCGGGGCGAATCAGCCCCAGCATTTT